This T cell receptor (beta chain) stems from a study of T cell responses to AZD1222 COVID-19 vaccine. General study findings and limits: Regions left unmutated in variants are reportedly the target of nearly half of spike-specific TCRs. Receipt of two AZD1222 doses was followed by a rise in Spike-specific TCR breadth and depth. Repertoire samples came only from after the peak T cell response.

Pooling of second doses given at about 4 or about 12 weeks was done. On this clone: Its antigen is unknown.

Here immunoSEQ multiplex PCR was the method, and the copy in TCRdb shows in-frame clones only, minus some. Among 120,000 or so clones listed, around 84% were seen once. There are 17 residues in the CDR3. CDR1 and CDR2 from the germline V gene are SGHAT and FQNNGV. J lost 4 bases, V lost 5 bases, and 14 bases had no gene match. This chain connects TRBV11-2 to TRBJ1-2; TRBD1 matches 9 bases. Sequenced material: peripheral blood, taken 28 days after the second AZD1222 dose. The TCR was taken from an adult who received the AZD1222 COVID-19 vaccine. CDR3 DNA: TGTGCCAGCAGCGTTCAGGACCTGGACAGGGGCCGCTATGGCTACACCTTC. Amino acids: CASSVQDLDRGRYGYTF. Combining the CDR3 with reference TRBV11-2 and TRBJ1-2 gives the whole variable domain EAGVAQSPRYKIIEKRQSVAFWCNPISGHATLYWYQQILGQGPKLLIQFQNNGVVDDSQLPKDRFSAERLKGVDSTLKIQPAKLEDSAVYLCASSVQDLDRGRYGYTFGSGTRLTVV.